The 4 T cell receptor beta chains listed next were all sequenced from one sample in a study of beta chain features in type 1 diabetes. Expressed TCRB transcripts got sequenced, as all isolated RNA was reverse transcribed. The protocol was immunoSEQ multiplex PCR, while the TCRdb copy is restricted to in-frame clones and leaves out a portion. This sample has some 410,000 clones; more than 9.5% occur once, and the top ten carry less than 0.06%. Sample: naive CD4+ T cells from blood. These receptor sequences come from a woman aged 18-30 years in good health.

The genes are TRBV4-1 and TRBJ2-7; D gene uncertain. This CDR3 is built from 15 residues. The germline V gene has CDR1 MGHRA and CDR2 YSYEKL. V was cut by 1 base and J by 4 bases, with 14 bases left in between. The CDR3, as DNA: TGCGCCAGCAGCCAAGGGATTCCCTCCTCTTACGAGCAGTACGTC. Protein: CASSQGIPSSYEQYV.

The table lists this clone with a few counts. The V and J genes are TRBV5-1 and TRBJ2-5; unclear D gene. V lost 5 bases to trimming and J lost 3 bases, with 11 bases between them. The CDR3 runs 13 residues. CDR1 is SGHRS, CDR2 YFSETQ, per germline. In DNA, the CDR3 is TGCGCCAGCAGAATAAGGGCCGAAGAGACCCAGTACTTC. Amino acids: CASRIRAEETQYF.

The gene calls are TRBV6-5 and TRBJ1-1, with D uncertain. This CDR3 is 14 amino acids long. Trimming removed 2 bases from V and 0 bases from J, with 7 bases in between. Germline V gene sequence: CDR1 MNHEY, CDR2 SVGAGI. The CDR3 reads CASSYGLVNTEAFF. CDR3 coding DNA: TGTGCCAGCAGTTACGGCTTAGTGAACACTGAAGCTTTCTTT.

This clone was seen a few times. The chain combines TRBV2 with TRBJ2-1; the D is unclear. Germline V gene sequence: CDR1 SNHLY, CDR2 FYNNEI. This CDR3 spans 14 amino acids. The V gene lost 7 bases and the J gene lost 2 bases, with 12 bases spanning the gap. The CDR3 protein is CASTVQATYNEQFF. The CDR3 region has the DNA TGTGCCAGCACTGTTCAGGCAACCTACAATGAGCAGTTCTTC.